The 23 T cell receptor beta chains in this list originate from one sample, sequenced in a study of blood T cell repertoires in COVID-19. Generated by immunoSEQ multiplex PCR, the TCRdb table keeps only in-frame clones and is missing some. Among a few hundred thousand clones listed, roughly 85% were seen once. Sequenced material: peripheral blood. The receptors were gathered from a man aged 45-65 years with active or convalescent COVID-19.

This sequence joins TRBV28 and TRBJ1-2; 7 bases agree with TRBD1. Germline CDR1 is MDHEN and CDR2 is SYDVKM. The CDR3 has 16 residues. Trimming at V came to 6 bases and at J to 0 bases, leaving 10 bases not matched to a gene. CDR3 sequence: CASRQRDRDANYGYTF. In DNA form, the CDR3 reads TGTGCCAGCAGGCAGCGAGACAGGGACGCTAACTATGGCTACACCTTC.

The chain has TRBV5-6 and TRBJ2-3; 7 bases map to TRBD2. The V gene end was trimmed by 2 bases and the J gene end by 2 bases; junction bases not matched to a gene: 8. The CDR3 has 16 residues. Germline CDR1 is SGHDT and CDR2 is YYEEEE. CDR3 bases: TGTGCCAGCAGCTTTCTGTCTAGCGGAGCCACAGATACGCAGTATTTT. Translation: CASSFLSSGATDTQYF.

This chain connects TRBV30 to TRBJ2-3, with D tentatively TRBD1 (5 bases). V was shortened by 0 bases and J by 0 bases, with 10 bases between the two germline ends. Germline assignment: CDR1 GTSNPN and CDR2 SVGIG (reference sequence). This CDR3 has 15 amino acids. The CDR3 bases are TGTGCCTGGAGTGTAACAGGAGCTAGCACAGATACGCAGTATTTT. It specifies CAWSVTGASTDTQYF.

The V gene is TRBV5-1, the J gene TRBJ2-5; 8 bases fit TRBD1. Germline V lookup: CDR1 SGHRS, CDR2 YFSETQ. The CDR3 extends over 14 amino acids. V lost 5 bases to trimming and J lost 1 base; unmatched junction nucleotides: 4. CDR3 amino acids: CASSRQGPQETQYF. CDR3 DNA sequence: TGCGCCAGCAGTCGACAGGGGCCCCAAGAGACCCAGTACTTC. The full variable domain, its missing parts supplied by reference TRBV5-1 and TRBJ2-5, is KAGVTQTPRYLIKTRGQQVTLSCSPISGHRSVSWYQQTPGQGLQFLFEYFSETQRNKGNFPGRFSGRQFSNSRSEMNVSTLELGDSALYLCASSRQGPQETQYFGPGTRLLVL.

This clone showed up just a few times. V usage is TRBV3-1 (or the pseudogene TRBV3-2) and J usage is TRBJ1-2; the D is unclear. V was pared by 4 bases and J by 4 bases, with 10 bases between. Germline V gene lookup returns CDR1 LGHDT and CDR2 YNNKEL (reference sequence). The CDR3 consists of 13 residues. CDR3 DNA sequence: TGTGCCAGCAGCCCGTCAGGCCTCTATGGCTACACCTTC. Its translation is CASSPSGLYGYTF.

The chain is built from TRBV4-2 and TRBJ2-1, with 13 bases aligning to TRBD2. Germline CDR1 reads LGHNA; CDR2 reads YNFKEQ. This CDR3 is built from 17 residues. Unmatched junction bases numbered 3, after V lost 0 bases and J lost 4 bases. The CDR3 coding sequence is TGTGCCAGCAGCCAAGATACTAGCGGGAGGGTATACAATGAGCAGTTCTTC. Residues: CASSQDTSGRVYNEQFF.

This rearrangement joins TRBV6-1 to TRBJ2-7; D ambiguous. The V gene lost 5 bases and the J gene lost 6 bases, with 8 bases spanning the gap. Looked up from germline, CDR1 is MNHNS and CDR2 is SASEGT. CDR3 length: 11 amino acids. The CDR3 DNA reads as TGTGCCAGCAGTTTATACGGCGAGCAGTACTTC. This translates into CASSLYGEQYF.

V gene TRBV19 combines with J gene TRBJ2-1; D might be TRBD2 (5 bases). The CDR3 has 13 amino acids. CDR1 and CDR2 from the germline V gene are LNHDA and SQIVND (reference sequence). V was shortened by 0 bases and J by 9 bases, with 9 bases between the two germline ends. CDR3: CASSIDKTTEQFF. In nucleotides, the CDR3 is TGTGCCAGTAGTATAGATAAGACTACTGAGCAGTTCTTC.

The V and J genes are TRBV27 and TRBJ1-2; D not resolved. V lost 5 bases to trimming and J lost 0 bases, with 13 bases between them. This CDR3 has 15 amino acids. The germline V gene encodes CDR1 MNHEY and CDR2 SMNVEV (reference sequence). CDR3 sequence (DNA): TGTGCCAGCAGTCCCCACACTAGAACTAACTATGGCTACACCTTC. Translation gives CASSPHTRTNYGYTF.

The V and J genes are TRBV4-1 and TRBJ2-3; D is unclear. The V end lost 0 bases, the J end lost 4 bases, and 11 bases lay between the germline ends. In germline, CDR1 is MGHRA, CDR2 YSYEKL. There are 15 residues in the CDR3. The CDR3 DNA reads TGCGCCAGCAGCCAAGAGCCCCAGTGGCCAGATACGCAGTATTTT. It translates to CASSQEPQWPDTQYF.

This clone was counted only a few times. The J gene is TRBJ1-2, the V gene TRBV4-1; 8 bases map to TRBD1. CDR1 and CDR2 (germline): MGHRA, YSYEKL. This CDR3 spans 15 amino acids. Trimming cost V 3 bases and J 8 bases; bases outside gene matches: 11. CDR3 region: CASSQDREGIRGYTF. The CDR3 nucleotides are TGCGCCAGCAGCCAGGACAGGGAGGGGATTCGAGGCTACACCTTC.

This clone was observed once. The V call is TRBV5-6, the J call TRBJ1-4; D uncertain. The CDR3 extends over 13 amino acids. The V end was cut by 4 bases, the J end by 0 bases, with 4 bases between. Germline V gives CDR1 SGHDT, CDR2 YYEEEE. In DNA form, the CDR3 reads TGTGCCAGCAGCCCGGCAACTAATGAAAAACTGTTTTTT. This translates into CASSPATNEKLFF. Looking up the rest from reference TRBV5-6 and TRBJ1-4 gives the full variable domain: DAGVTQSPTHLIKTRGQQVTLRCSPKSGHDTVSWYQQALGQGPQFIFQYYEEEERQRGNFPDRFSGHQFPNYSSELNVNALLLGDSALYLCASSPATNEKLFFGSGTQLSVL.

This clone has only one observation. The chain employs TRBV18 and TRBJ2-3; D not resolved. This CDR3 has 13 residues. Trimming pared 2 bases from V and 1 base from J, leaving 4 bases between. Germline CDR1 and CDR2: KGHSH and LQKENI. CDR3 sequence (DNA): TGTGCCAGCTCACCATCCGGCACAGATACGCAGTATTTT. Its translation is CASSPSGTDTQYF.

The V gene is TRBV7-9, the J gene TRBJ2-1, with D possibly matching TRBD1 (5 bases). Trimming stripped 5 bases from V and 6 bases from J, with 8 bases between. The CDR3 covers 12 residues. Germline loops: CDR1 SEHNR, CDR2 FQNEAQ (reference sequence). Here the CDR3 DNA reads TGTGCCAGCAGCGTACAGGCCAATGAGCAGTTCTTC. It specifies CASSVQANEQFF.

This sequence joins TRBV25-1 and TRBJ1-2; D uncertain. Germline V gene sequence: CDR1 MGHDK, CDR2 SYGVNS. The CDR3 loop spans 13 amino acids. V lost 6 bases, J lost 6 bases, and 14 bases lay in between. The CDR3 DNA is TGTGCCAGCAGCCCATACCGGGGAAATGGCTACACCTTC. Its translation: CASSPYRGNGYTF.

The chain recombines TRBV5-5 with TRBJ2-7, with a possible D match to TRBD1 (6 bases). The CDR3 totals 13 residues. The germline V and J ends were trimmed by 1 base and 3 bases, with 8 bases remaining between them. Per germline, CDR1 SGHKS and CDR2 YYEKEE (reference sequence). The CDR3 here is CASSLLQGYEQYF. The CDR3 region has the DNA TGTGCCAGCAGCTTGCTACAGGGCTACGAGCAGTACTTC. Based on the CDR3 plus reference TRBV5-5 and TRBJ2-7, the full variable domain is DAGVTQSPTHLIKTRGQQVTLRCSPISGHKSVSWYQQVLGQGPQFIFQYYEKEERGRGNFPDRFSARQFPNYSSELNVNALLLGDSALYLCASSLLQGYEQYFGPGTRLTVT.

The V call is TRBV27, the J call TRBJ2-2, with D unclear. The V end lost 4 bases, the J end lost 6 bases, and 12 bases lay between the germline ends. The CDR3 loop spans 14 amino acids. Per the germline V gene, CDR1 is MNHEY and CDR2 is SMNVEV (reference sequence). The CDR3 DNA is TGTGCCAGCAGTTCCCCGAGGAGAGCCGGGGAGCTGTTTTTT. Translating it yields CASSSPRRAGELFF.

The chain joins TRBV7-2 to TRBJ1-1, with D uncertain. Germline values: CDR1 SGHTA, CDR2 FQGNSA. The CDR3 length is 14 residues. V lost 1 base and J 4 bases, leaving 10 bases between the germline ends. The CDR3 reads CASSLGHAGTEAFF. CDR3 bases: TGTGCCAGCAGCTTAGGGCATGCTGGCACTGAAGCTTTCTTT.

The chain recombines TRBV19 with TRBJ1-5, with 7 bases that match TRBD1. This CDR3 region has 14 residues. The germline V gene has CDR1 LNHDA and CDR2 SQIVND (reference sequence). Trimming took 6 bases from V and 7 from J; bases not matched to a gene: 9. Here the CDR3 reads CASRETGQGQPQHF. The CDR3 nucleotides read TGTGCCAGTAGGGAGACAGGGCAAGGCCAGCCCCAGCATTTT.

The chain links TRBV7-9 to TRBJ1-2; 8 bases are shared with TRBD1. Germline V CDR1 and CDR2: SEHNR, FQNEAQ (reference sequence). J gave up 4 bases and V 5 bases, and 6 bases lay outside the gene matches. The CDR3 length is 14 residues. CDR3: CASSLPGGSYGYTF. CDR3 DNA: TGTGCCAGCAGCCTACCAGGGGGCAGCTATGGCTACACCTTC. The whole variable domain, filled in from reference TRBV7-9 and TRBJ1-2, reads DTGVSQNPRHKITKRGQNVTFRCDPISEHNRLYWYRQTLGQGPEFLTYFQNEAQLEKSRLLSDRFSAERPKGSFSTLEIQRTEQGDSAMYLCASSLPGGSYGYTFGSGTRLTVV.

The chain combines TRBV28 with TRBJ1-5; 7 bases line up with TRBD1. The CDR3 length is 15 residues. Trimming took 5 bases from V and 3 from J; bases not matched to a gene: 7. Germline-derived CDR1 and CDR2 are MDHEN and SYDVKM. The CDR3 nucleotides read TGTGCCAGCAGTACCCCGACAGGGCACAATCAGCCCCAGCATTTT. It encodes CASSTPTGHNQPQHF. The whole variable domain, remainder taken from reference TRBV28 and TRBJ1-5, is DVKVTQSSRYLVKRTGEKVFLECVQDMDHENMFWYRQDPGLGLRLIYFSYDVKMKEKGDIPEGYSVSREKKERFSLILESASTNQTSMYLCASSTPTGHNQPQHFGDGTRLSIL.

The chain couples TRBV19 to TRBJ1-2, with TRBD1 matching 7 bases. Losses at the gene ends were 4 bases for V and 4 bases for J; bases not matched to a gene: 6. The CDR3 has 14 amino acids. CDR1 is LNHDA, CDR2 SQIVND, per germline (reference sequence). As DNA, the CDR3 is TGTGCCAGTAGTACTCGACAGGGCGGCTATGGCTACACCTTC. Translated: CASSTRQGGYGYTF.

V gene TRBV4-3 combines with J gene TRBJ2-2; 9 positions match TRBD2. With 1 base clipped from V and 9 bases from J, the junction kept 6 bases outside the gene matches. Germline values: CDR1 LGHNA, CDR2 YSLEER. The CDR3 sequence is 15 residues long. In nucleotides, the CDR3 is TGCGCCAGCAGCCAAGGGTCTAGCGGGAACCGGGAGCTGTTTTTT. It is translated as CASSQGSSGNRELFF.